Shown below are 23 T cell receptor beta chains from a single sample sequenced in a study of T-cell memory formation after mild COVID-19. TCRdb analysed the 5' RACE reads with MiXCR anew, one entry per CDR3 protein. The profile shows 89,000 or so distinct CDR3 sequences, 9.5% to 15% of them singletons. The source material was PBMCs or a T cell subset sorted from them (not recorded which). The receptors stem from a man aged 18-30 years who had mild COVID-19 (a few samples of this study predate the infection). Cell type and time point are not known.

This clonotype was found a few times. This sequence joins TRBV28 and TRBJ2-5, with 12 bases that match TRBD2. There are 14 residues in the CDR3. J was trimmed by 9 bases and V by 3 bases; bases with no gene match: 5. Germline V gene lookup returns CDR1 MDHEN and CDR2 SYDVKM. The CDR3 spells CASSFPSGGAAQYF. CDR3 nucleotides: TGTGCCAGCAGTTTCCCTAGCGGGGGGGCGGCCCAGTACTTC.

This clonotype was counted between two and nine times. The chain combines TRBV6-2 or TRBV6-3 with TRBJ2-1, with 7 bases matching TRBD2. CDR3 length: 17 residues. Trimming took 2 bases from V and 0 from J; bases not matched to a gene: 7. The germline gives CDR1 MNHEY, CDR2 SVGEGT. DNA of the CDR3: TGTGCCAGCAGTTACACCGCCACGGGGGGCTCCTACAATGAGCAGTTCTTC. Translating gives CASSYTATGGSYNEQFF.

This clonotype was detected a few times. V usage is TRBV7-9 and J usage is TRBJ2-3; 7 positions agree with TRBD1. The germline gives CDR1 SEHNR, CDR2 FQNEAQ (reference sequence). The J segment lost 6 bases and the V segment lost 4 bases, leaving 13 bases of the junction unmatched. This CDR3 is built from 16 residues. The CDR3 region has the DNA TGTGCCAGCAGCTCTAGTCCGGGACAGTATAGGGATACGCAGTATTTT. Protein product: CASSSSPGQYRDTQYF.

This clonotype has a handful of counts. The chain is built from TRBV27 and TRBJ1-2; TRBD1 is a possible D gene (5 bases). The CDR3 contains 14 residues. Germline assignment: CDR1 MNHEY and CDR2 SMNVEV (reference sequence). V gave up 4 bases and J gave up 5 bases, with 14 bases separating them. The CDR3 nucleotides read TGTGCCAGCAGTTCCGTACAGGAGGCTTATGGCTACACCTTC. It specifies CASSSVQEAYGYTF.

This clonotype has just a few counts. V and J are TRBV20-1 and TRBJ2-1; 14 bases are shared with TRBD2. V lost 6 bases, J lost 5 bases, and 6 bases stayed unmatched. Germline V CDR1 and CDR2: DFQATT, SNEGSKA (reference sequence). The CDR3 covers 15 residues. The CDR3 coding sequence is TGCAGTGCAACGGGACTAGCGGGGGACAACAATGAGCAGTTCTTC. Protein sequence: CSATGLAGDNNEQFF.

This chain links TRBV5-6 with TRBJ2-5; no clear D. CDR1 SGHDT and CDR2 YYEEEE come from the germline V gene. V was pared by 2 bases and J by 8 bases, with 7 bases between. The CDR3 spans 11 residues. The CDR3 DNA follows: TGTGCCAGCAGCTTCGGGCCCACCCAGTACTTC. This encodes CASSFGPTQYF.

The V call is TRBV5-6, the J call TRBJ2-1, with 7 bases lining up with TRBD1. The germline CDR1 and CDR2 sequences are SGHDT and YYEEEE. The CDR3 totals 15 residues. The V and J ends lost 4 bases and 0 bases, in that order; junction bases with no gene match: 4. The CDR3 spells CASSRGQSSYNEQFF. In DNA form, the CDR3 reads TGTGCCAGCAGCCGGGGACAGAGCTCCTACAATGAGCAGTTCTTC. The whole variable domain, filled in from reference TRBV5-6 and TRBJ2-1, reads DAGVTQSPTHLIKTRGQQVTLRCSPKSGHDTVSWYQQALGQGPQFIFQYYEEEERQRGNFPDRFSGHQFPNYSSELNVNALLLGDSALYLCASSRGQSSYNEQFFGPGTRLTVL.

This rearrangement joins TRBV7-8 to TRBJ1-6; TRBD1 agrees at 7 bases. CDR1 is SGHVS and CDR2 is FQNEAQ in the germline V gene. The V and J ends lost 5 bases and 6 bases, in that order; junction bases with no gene match: 7. The CDR3 extends over 15 amino acids. The CDR3 loop is CASSPSGQLNSPLHF. CDR3 in DNA: TGTGCCAGCAGCCCATCGGGACAGCTTAATTCACCCCTCCACTTT.

The chain uses TRBV11-2 and TRBJ2-7; no clear D gene. The V end was cut by 2 bases, the J end by 7 bases, with 9 bases between. Looked up from germline, CDR1 is SGHAT and CDR2 is FQNNGV. There are 12 residues in the CDR3. Here the CDR3 reads CASSLTLGEQYV. For the CDR3, the DNA is TGTGCCAGCAGCTTAACTTTGGGTGAGCAGTACGTC.

V gene TRBV14 combines with J gene TRBJ1-5; 7 positions agree with TRBD1. The CDR3 has 16 residues. CDR1 is SGHDN and CDR2 is FVKESK in the germline V gene. V dropped 6 bases and J dropped 5; count of bases not matched to a gene: 13. CDR3: CASRGLRAGGDQPQHF. The CDR3 region has the DNA TGTGCCAGCAGAGGACTGCGGGCAGGGGGGGATCAGCCCCAGCATTTT.

There are a few counts of this clonotype. V and J are TRBV20-1 and TRBJ1-5, with D tentatively TRBD1 (5 bases). Germline-derived CDR1 and CDR2 are DFQATT and SNEGSKA (reference sequence). CDR3 length equals 16 residues. The V and J ends lost 6 bases and 0 bases respectively, with 18 bases between them. The CDR3 region is CSATRRGKYSNQPQHF. In DNA, the CDR3 is TGCAGTGCAACCCGCCGGGGCAAATATAGCAATCAGCCCCAGCATTTT.

This clonotype has more than one count but fewer than ten. CDR3 amino acids: CASSLGGWTGSTDTQYF. CDR3 DNA: TGTGCCAGCAGCTTAGGGGGCTGGACAGGGTCCACAGATACGCAGTATTTT. This sequence joins TRBV7-9 and TRBJ2-3; 8 bases map to TRBD1. Germline CDR1 and CDR2: SEHNR and FQNEAQ (reference sequence). The CDR3 extends over 17 amino acids. V was clipped by 1 base and J by 2 bases; unmatched bases: 8. Filled out from reference TRBV7-9 and TRBJ2-3, the complete variable domain reads DTGVSQNPRHKITKRGQNVTFRCDPISEHNRLYWYRQTLGQGPEFLTYFQNEAQLEKSRLLSDRFSAERPKGSFSTLEIQRTEQGDSAMYLCASSLGGWTGSTDTQYFGPGTRLTVL.

The V gene is TRBV28, the J gene TRBJ2-5; D is unresolved. Deletions cut 7 bases from V and 1 base from J, with 16 bases between. The CDR3 totals 15 residues. Germline-derived CDR1 and CDR2 are MDHEN and SYDVKM. As DNA, the CDR3 is TGTGCCAGCATGGGCCTAGAGACAAGCCAAGAGACCCAGTACTTC. Its protein product is CASMGLETSQETQYF.

This clonotype was counted a few times. The V and J genes are TRBV6-1 and TRBJ2-6; D is undetermined. Trimming stripped 5 bases from V and 4 bases from J, with 3 bases between. The germline V gene encodes CDR1 MNHNS and CDR2 SASEGT. The CDR3 totals 12 residues. This chain's CDR3 is CASSWGANVLTF. CDR3 in DNA: TGTGCCAGCAGTTGGGGGGCCAACGTCCTGACTTTC.

The CDR3 sequence: CSVVALDTEAFF. The CDR3 coding sequence is TGCAGCGTTGTGGCCCTCGACACTGAAGCTTTCTTT. The rearrangement uses TRBV29-1 and TRBJ1-1; D is unclear. The germline V gene has CDR1 SQVTM and CDR2 ANQGSEA. V lost 4 bases and J lost 3, with 9 bases in between. The CDR3 consists of 12 residues.

This clonotype was detected a few times. The J gene is TRBJ2-3, the V gene TRBV12-3 or TRBV12-4; D not certain. V lost 9 bases, J lost 2 bases, and 12 bases lay in between. There are 13 residues in the CDR3. The CDR3 region has the DNA TGTGCCAGTGCCTTGGAAGCCACAGATACGCAGTATTTT. Translation: CASALEATDTQYF.

This clonotype has more than one count but fewer than ten. The gene calls are TRBV12-3 or TRBV12-4 and TRBJ1-1; D is unclear. The CDR3 loop spans 13 amino acids. The V end lost 2 bases, the J end lost 0 bases, and 4 bases lay between the germline ends. CDR3 residues: CASSLLVNTEAFF. The CDR3 DNA is TGTGCCAGCAGTTTACTAGTGAACACTGAAGCTTTCTTT.

This clonotype was observed a handful of times. This chain joins TRBV12-3 or TRBV12-4 and TRBJ1-1, with 7 nucleotides matching TRBD1. Trimming at V came to 7 bases and at J to 5 bases, leaving 7 bases not matched to a gene. This CDR3 contains 13 residues. The CDR3 sequence: CASTQGEGTEAFF. The CDR3 nucleotides are TGTGCCAGCACCCAGGGGGAGGGGACTGAAGCTTTCTTT.

The chain combines TRBV7-6 with TRBJ2-5; D gene unclear. Trimming cost V 3 bases and J 2 bases, with 10 bases left between them. CDR1 and CDR2 from the germline V gene are SGHVS and FNYEAQ. The CDR3 is made up of 14 amino acids. The CDR3 loop reads CASSLNSPQETQYF. CDR3 nucleotide sequence: TGTGCCAGCAGCTTGAACTCTCCACAAGAGACCCAGTACTTC.

This chain connects TRBV7-9 to TRBJ2-2; 11 nucleotides match TRBD2. The V gene end was trimmed by 5 bases and the J gene end by 4 bases; junction bases not matched to a gene: 6. The CDR3 runs to 16 residues. Germline V gives CDR1 SEHNR, CDR2 FQNEAQ (reference sequence). The CDR3 DNA reads TGTGCCAGCAGCCCAAGGACTAGCGGGCGCACCGGGGAGCTGTTTTTT. Its protein is CASSPRTSGRTGELFF.

V gene TRBV5-8 combines with J gene TRBJ2-4; D unresolved. The germline V gene encodes CDR1 SGHTS and CDR2 YDEGEE. This CDR3 is built from 13 residues. V lost 4 bases to trimming and J lost 5 bases, with 10 bases between them. CDR3 nucleotide sequence: TGTGCCAGCAGCGTGCGGACGGAAAACATTCAGTACTTC. This encodes CASSVRTENIQYF.

The sample holds many counts of this clonotype. The rearrangement joins TRBV29-1 to TRBJ2-7; weak D call: TRBD2 (6 bases). This CDR3 is 14 amino acids long. Germline CDR1 reads SQVTM; CDR2 reads ANQGSEA. V lost 4 bases and J lost 0, with 13 bases in between. CDR3 sequence: CSVVPGETSYEQYF. In nucleotides, the CDR3 is TGCAGCGTTGTCCCGGGGGAGACCTCCTACGAGCAGTACTTC.

The chain combines TRBV19 with TRBJ2-4; no definite D call. V dropped 7 bases and J dropped 2 bases, with 6 bases sitting between them. This CDR3 contains 12 residues. Germline V lookup: CDR1 LNHDA, CDR2 SQIVND (reference sequence). CDR3: CASTSSKNIQYF. In nucleotides, the CDR3 is TGTGCCAGTACAAGTTCCAAAAACATTCAGTACTTC.